This entry lists 15 T cell receptor beta chains sequenced from one sample in a study of T cells in women clearing cervical HPV infection. Clones were read by immunoSEQ multiplex PCR, and TCRdb kept only the in-frame ones, dropping some. This listing includes approximately 35,000 clones. Sequenced: blood buffy coat. Every receptor here comes from a woman aged 18-70 years with a cervical HPV16 infection that either progressed to CIN3+ or cleared (not recorded which).

With regard to this clone: The CDR3 end lies 3 residues beyond the end of the read and is filled in from the germline J gene. The rearrangement joins TRBV19 to TRBJ1-4; a weak D match, TRBD1 (5 bases). Germline V lookup: CDR1 LNHDA, CDR2 SQIVND (reference sequence). The CDR3 has 16 residues. The CDR3 is CASSVGASSYNSPLFF. Partial CDR3 DNA: TGTGCCAGTAGTGTAGGGGCCAGCTCCTATAATTCACCA.

A note on this clone: The read terminates 3 residues before the CDR3 end, so the remaining end is supplied by the germline J gene. The chain has TRBV20-1 and TRBJ1-4; D remains ambiguous. V was clipped by 0 bases and J by 7 bases, with 12 bases between them. This CDR3 comprises 14 residues. The germline V gene encodes CDR1 DFQATT and CDR2 SNEGSKA (reference sequence). CDR3 protein: CSARDPSVSEKLFF. CDR3 bases read: TGCAGTGCTAGAGATCCTTCAGTGAGTGAAAAA.

Note on this clone: The read terminates 3 residues ahead of where the CDR3 ends, so the germline J gene completes it. The rearrangement joins TRBV5-1 to TRBJ1-5; the match to TRBD1 covers 8 bases. Germline values: CDR1 SGHRS, CDR2 YFSETQ. Unmatched junction bases numbered 2, after V lost 3 bases and J lost 0 bases. The CDR3 consists of 15 residues. The CDR3 DNA, read in part, is TGCGCCAGCAGCTCACAGGGGGGTAGCAATCAGCCC. Translation: CASSSQGGSNQP. The whole CDR3 sequence reads CASSSQGGSNQPQHF.

Turning to this clone: From the germline J gene comes the end of the CDR3, since the read stops 3 residues before it. The chain recombines TRBV7-9 with TRBJ2-4; 7 nucleotides align to TRBD1. The CDR3 length is 15 residues. Germline assignment: CDR1 SEHNR and CDR2 FQNEAQ (reference sequence). The sequenced CDR3 bases are TGTGCCAGCAGCGCCCGCCGACAGGGATCGGATGGT. Protein: CASSARRQGSDG. The whole CDR3 protein is CASSARRQGSDGQYF.

Comments on this clone: The read ends 3 residues early relative to the CDR3; the germline J gene fills the gap. The rearrangement joins TRBV29-1 to TRBJ2-1; 14 bases match TRBD2. In germline, CDR1 is SQVTM, CDR2 ANQGSEA. Trimming at V came to 7 bases and at J to 1 base, leaving 3 bases not matched to a gene. The CDR3 has 15 amino acids. Partial CDR3 DNA: TGCAGCGCGGGACTAGCGGGAGTGTCCTACAATGAG. Residues: CSAGLAGVSYNE. The whole CDR3 reads CSAGLAGVSYNEQFF.

Remarks on this clone: The read gets to within 3 residues of the CDR3 end, and the germline J gene fills in the rest. This chain uses TRBV5-1 with TRBJ1-2, with 11 bases matching TRBD1. The CDR3 has 13 amino acids. The V segment lost 4 bases and the J segment 7 bases; nucleotides outside the gene matches: 3. The germline CDR1 and CDR2 sequences are SGHRS and YFSETQ. The sequenced part of the CDR3 DNA is TGCGCCAGCAGCATGGGACAGGGGGGTGGC. Protein sequence: CASSMGQGGG. From start to end, the CDR3 is CASSMGQGGGYTF.

To note about this clone: The read comes to an end 3 residues before the CDR3 does, leaving the germline J gene to fill in the end. The rearrangement joins TRBV18 to TRBJ1-5; 7 bases line up with TRBD1. The V segment lost 4 bases and the J segment 0 bases; nucleotides outside the gene matches: 3. CDR3 length equals 15 residues. CDR1 KGHSH and CDR2 LQKENI come from the germline V gene. CDR3 DNA, as far as it was read: TGTGCCAGCTCACGAGGGACAGTTAGCAATCAGCCC. It translates to CASSRGTVSNQP. The entire CDR3 sequence reads CASSRGTVSNQPQHF. Together with reference TRBV18 and TRBJ1-5, the CDR3 gives the full variable domain: NAGVMQNPRHLVRRRGQEARLRCSPMKGHSHVYWYRQLPEEGLKFMVYLQKENIIDESGMPKERFSAEFPKEGPSILRIQQVVRGDSAAYFCASSRGTVSNQPQHFGDGTRLSIL.

For this clone: Read data end 3 residues before the CDR3 end; the end is taken from the germline J gene. The V call is TRBV7-9, the J call TRBJ2-3, with D uncertain. CDR1 and CDR2 from the germline V gene are SEHNR and FQNEAQ (reference sequence). This CDR3 spans 15 amino acids. CDR3: CASSSYINSNQPQYF. The sequenced CDR3 bases are TGTGCCAGCAGCTCGTATATCAATAGCAATCAGCCG.

Details on this clone: The read terminates 3 residues before the CDR3 end, so the remaining end is supplied by the germline J gene. This chain connects TRBV3-1 (or the pseudogene TRBV3-2) to TRBJ1-2; D is ambiguous. Deletions cut 2 bases from V and 0 bases from J, with 10 bases between. CDR3 length: 15 residues. Looked up from germline, CDR1 is LGHDT and CDR2 is YNNKEL (reference sequence). The CDR3 DNA, read in part, is TGTGCCAGCAGCCAACTACCCTTGGCTAACTATGGC. It encodes CASSQLPLANYG. The CDR3 in full is CASSQLPLANYGYTF.

For this clone: The read ends 3 residues early relative to the CDR3; the germline J gene fills the gap. V usage is TRBV5-1 and J usage is TRBJ2-3; possible D gene TRBD1, 5 bases. The V end lost 0 bases, the J end lost 0 bases, and 5 bases lay between the germline ends. Germline assignment: CDR1 SGHRS and CDR2 YFSETQ. The CDR3 contains 14 residues. The CDR3 loop reads CASSLAGSTDTQYF. The part of the CDR3 DNA that was read is TGCGCCAGCAGCTTGGCAGGGAGCACAGATACG.

In the case of this clone: The read falls 3 residues short of the CDR3 end, and the missing part is taken from the germline J gene. This rearrangement joins TRBV7-8 to TRBJ2-3; D perhaps matches TRBD2 (6 bases). Germline loops: CDR1 SGHVS, CDR2 FQNEAQ. The CDR3 contains 15 residues. CDR3 protein: CASSFKGGEGQPQYF. The CDR3 bases that were read are TGTGCCAGCAGCTTCAAGGGCGGGGAAGGTCAGCCG.

As concerns this clone: The CDR3 end falls 3 residues outside the read, so it is completed with the germline J gene. J is TRBJ2-4 and V is TRBV18; 9 bases align to TRBD1. Per germline, CDR1 KGHSH and CDR2 LQKENI. The CDR3 is 17 residues long. The sequenced part of the CDR3 DNA is TGTGCCAGCTCACCAACCCCGGGACAGGGAATAGGGTATGGT. It specifies CASSPTPGQGIGYG. The whole CDR3 protein is CASSPTPGQGIGYGQYF.

Of note for this clone: The CDR3 end falls 3 residues outside the read, so it is completed with the germline J gene. This chain joins TRBV18 and TRBJ1-2; 7 bases are a match to TRBD1. CDR1 KGHSH and CDR2 LQKENI come from the germline V gene. The CDR3 contains 14 residues. The covered CDR3 bases are TGTGCCAGCTCACCGGGACAGAGCTCCTACGAC. Protein: CASSPGQSSYD. The full CDR3 reads CASSPGQSSYDYTF. The full variable domain, rest sourced from reference TRBV18 and TRBJ1-2, is NAGVMQNPRHLVRRRGQEARLRCSPMKGHSHVYWYRQLPEEGLKFMVYLQKENIIDESGMPKERFSAEFPKEGPSILRIQQVVRGDSAAYFCASSPGQSSYDYTFGSGTRLTVV.

Concerning this clone: The DNA ends 3 residues before the CDR3 does, and the rest of the CDR3 is filled in from the germline J gene. The chain carries TRBV7-6 and TRBJ2-3, with TRBD2 matching 12 bases. The CDR3 is 16 residues long. CDR1 SGHVS and CDR2 FNYEAQ come from the germline V gene. The DNA read from the CDR3 is TGTGCCAGCAGCTCCACACTAGCGGGAGGAAGAGAGACG. Encoded protein: CASSSTLAGGRET. The CDR3 as a whole reads CASSSTLAGGRETQYF.

Notes on this clone: The read ends 3 residues shy of where the CDR3 ends; the end is completed using the germline J gene. The chain joins TRBV20-1 to TRBJ2-3; the match to TRBD2 covers 7 bases. The V gene end was trimmed by 6 bases and the J gene end by 0 bases; junction bases not matched to a gene: 6. The CDR3 loop spans 14 amino acids. The V gene's germline CDR1 is DFQATT and CDR2 SNEGSKA (reference sequence). This chain's CDR3 is CSAMRTRSTDTQYF. The sequenced part of the CDR3 DNA is TGCAGTGCGATGAGGACTAGGAGCACAGATACG.